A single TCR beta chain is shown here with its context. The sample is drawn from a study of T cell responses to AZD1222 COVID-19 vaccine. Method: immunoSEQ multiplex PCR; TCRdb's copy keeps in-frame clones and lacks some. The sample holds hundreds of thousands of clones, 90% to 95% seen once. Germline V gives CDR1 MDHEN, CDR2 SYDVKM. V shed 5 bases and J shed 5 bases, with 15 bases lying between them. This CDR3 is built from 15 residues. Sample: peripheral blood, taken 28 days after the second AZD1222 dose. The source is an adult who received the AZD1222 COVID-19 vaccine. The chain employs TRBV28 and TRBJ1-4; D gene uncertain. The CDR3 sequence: CASSLDLNTNEKLFF. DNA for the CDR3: TGTGCCAGCAGTCTAGACCTTAATACAAATGAAAAACTGTTTTTT.